The 30 T cell receptor beta chains listed next were all sequenced from one sample in a study of cytomegalovirus exposure and HLA in healthy donors. The repertoire was sequenced with immunoSEQ multiplex PCR; TCRdb's copy has only in-frame clones and lacks some. The sample contains about 170,000 clones, around nine tenths of which appear only once. Sequenced material: PBMCs. Every receptor here comes from a man between 18 and 35 years old in good health and CMV-seropositive.

This rearrangement joins TRBV19 to TRBJ1-2; D uncertain. Trimming shortened V by 4 bases and J by 2 bases, and 8 bases separated the two germline ends. Per germline, CDR1 LNHDA and CDR2 SQIVND (reference sequence). This CDR3 region has 13 residues. CDR3: CASSTQSNYGYTF. CDR3 nucleotides: TGTGCCAGTAGTACCCAGTCAAACTATGGCTACACCTTC. The whole variable domain, remainder taken from reference TRBV19 and TRBJ1-2, is DGGITQSPKYLFRKEGQNVTLSCEQNLNHDAMYWYRQDPGQGLRLIYYSQIVNDFQKGDIAEGYSVSREKKESFPLTVTSAQKNPTAFYLCASSTQSNYGYTFGSGTRLTVV.

The genes are TRBV28 and TRBJ2-1; D may be TRBD1 (6 bases). V lost 6 bases, J lost 10 bases, and 22 bases lay in between. The CDR3 runs to 15 residues. Germline-derived CDR1 and CDR2 are MDHEN and SYDVKM. Here the CDR3 reads CASSPRRTFRGEQFF. In DNA, the CDR3 is TGTGCCAGCAGCCCTCGGCGGACCTTTAGGGGGGAGCAGTTCTTC.

This clone was picked up one time. The chain uses TRBV14 and TRBJ2-7; D gene unclear. The CDR3 has 12 residues. The V gene's germline CDR1 is SGHDN and CDR2 FVKESK. The germline V and J ends were trimmed by 4 bases and 6 bases, with 10 bases remaining between them. The CDR3 here is CASSPTSLEQYF. The CDR3 DNA reads TGTGCCAGCAGCCCTACCTCCCTCGAGCAGTACTTC. Together with reference TRBV14 and TRBJ2-7, the CDR3 gives the full variable domain: EAGVTQFPSHSVIEKGQTVTLRCDPISGHDNLYWYRRVMGKEIKFLLHFVKESKQDESGMPNNRFLAERTGGTYSTLKVQPAELEDSGVYFCASSPTSLEQYFGPGTRLTVT.

The CDR3 bases are TGTGCCAGCAGTTGGGGGGTGGGTACAGATACGCAGTATTTT. Protein: CASSWGVGTDTQYF. The gene calls are TRBV6-6 and TRBJ2-3; D possibly corresponds to TRBD2 (6 bases). V was cut by 4 bases and J by 3 bases, with 11 bases left in between. The CDR3 extends over 14 amino acids. Germline CDR1 and CDR2: MNHNY and SVGAGI (reference sequence).

This chain connects TRBV6-5 to TRBJ2-1; D possibly corresponds to TRBD2 (5 bases). The germline V gene has CDR1 MNHEY and CDR2 SVGAGI. The germline V and J ends were trimmed by 0 bases and 9 bases, with 18 bases remaining between them. The CDR3 runs 16 residues. CDR3 coding DNA: TGTGCCAGCAGTTACTCAAAAATCTCCCGCCGGGGTGAGCAGTTCTTC. Translated, it gives CASSYSKISRRGEQFF.

The CDR3 is CATHRGAGGPNADTQYF. In DNA, the CDR3 is TGCGCCACCCACCGAGGAGCGGGAGGGCCAAATGCAGATACGCAGTATTTT. This sequence joins TRBV4-1 and TRBJ2-3, with 10 bases fitting TRBD2. Germline CDR1 and CDR2: MGHRA and YSYEKL. This CDR3 is built from 17 residues. With V trimmed by 10 bases and J by 4 bases, 17 bases remained unmatched.

The chain uses TRBV28 and TRBJ1-1; D is undetermined. The V and J ends lost 7 bases and 5 bases respectively, with 11 bases between them. The germline V gene encodes CDR1 MDHEN and CDR2 SYDVKM. The CDR3 extends over 12 amino acids. The CDR3, as DNA: TGTGCCAGCAATCGGTTCGGGACTGAAGCTTTCTTT. Protein product: CASNRFGTEAFF.

This chain uses TRBV18 with TRBJ2-1, with no clear D. The V end lost 3 bases, the J end lost 6 bases, and 9 bases lay between the germline ends. CDR1 and CDR2 from the germline V gene are KGHSH and LQKENI. The length of the CDR3 is 13 residues. The CDR3 loop reads CASSPPGLNEQFF. The DNA of the CDR3 is TGTGCCAGCTCACCCCCTGGCCTCAATGAGCAGTTCTTC.

Regarding this clone: The junction does not match germline at one end; this may be a read error. V gene TRBV11-2 combines with J gene TRBJ2-5; 10 bases align to TRBD2. The CDR3 totals 14 residues. CDR1 is SGHAT and CDR2 is FQNNGV in the germline V gene. CDR3 sequence (DNA): TGTGCCAGCAGCTTGGGCCTAGCGGGAGAGGCCCAGTACTTC. This gives the protein CASSLGLAGEAQYF.

The gene calls are TRBV29-1 and TRBJ2-7, with 10 bases matching TRBD1. Germline V gives CDR1 SQVTM, CDR2 ANQGSEA. Trimming removed 1 base from V and 3 bases from J; junction bases left unmatched: 6. This CDR3 has 15 amino acids. CDR3 bases: TGCAGCGTTGAAGTCTGGGACAGGGGTAACTACGAGCAGTACTTC. This translates into CSVEVWDRGNYEQYF.

DNA of the CDR3: TGCGCCAGCAGCCCCGGGGGATCCAATGAGCAGTTCTTC. It codes for CASSPGGSNEQFF. The chain has TRBV4-1 and TRBJ2-1; a weak D match, TRBD2 (6 bases). Trimming pared 4 bases from V and 6 bases from J, leaving 10 bases between. The CDR3 contains 13 residues. Germline CDR1 MGHRA, CDR2 YSYEKL.

This chain uses TRBV14 with TRBJ2-4; 12 positions agree with TRBD1. In germline, CDR1 is SGHDN, CDR2 FVKESK. J gave up 9 bases and V 4 bases, and 4 bases lay outside the gene matches. There are 14 residues in the CDR3. The CDR3: CASSPGTGGGIQYF. The CDR3 nucleotides are TGTGCCAGCAGCCCCGGGACAGGGGGCGGCATTCAGTACTTC.

V usage is TRBV28 and J usage is TRBJ1-5; D possibly corresponds to TRBD1 (5 bases). V was cut by 6 bases and J by 0 bases, with 15 bases left in between. The CDR3 runs 16 residues. The germline V gene encodes CDR1 MDHEN and CDR2 SYDVKM. Here the CDR3 reads CASRATVTLSNQPQHF. The CDR3 DNA follows: TGTGCCAGCAGGGCGACAGTAACCCTTAGCAATCAGCCCCAGCATTTT.

V is TRBV7-2 and J is TRBJ2-5; a possible D gene is TRBD1 (7 bases). Deletions cut 5 bases from V and 4 bases from J, with 11 bases between. Looked up from germline, CDR1 is SGHTA and CDR2 is FQGNSA. There are 13 residues in the CDR3. The CDR3 protein is CASSPQGGETQYF. The CDR3 nucleotides read TGTGCCAGCAGCCCCCAGGGGGGAGAGACCCAGTACTTC.

This chain uses TRBV29-1 with TRBJ2-7; the D gene is possibly TRBD1 (6 bases). Germline V gene data show CDR1 as SQVTM and CDR2 as ANQGSEA. The CDR3 runs to 16 residues. V shed 4 bases and J shed 3 bases, with 22 bases lying between them. The DNA of the CDR3 is TGCAGCGTTGTCATCCCGACAGGTTCAGCCCTCTACGAGCAGTACTTC. Translating gives CSVVIPTGSALYEQYF.

The chain employs TRBV6-6 and TRBJ1-2; 7 bases are shared with TRBD1. The trim removed 7 bases at V and 3 bases at J, leaving 5 bases unmatched. The germline V gene has CDR1 MNHNY and CDR2 SVGAGI (reference sequence). This CDR3 has 13 residues. This chain's CDR3 is CASTSGGYYGYTF. The CDR3 DNA follows: TGTGCCAGCACCTCAGGGGGGTACTATGGCTACACCTTC.

The chain links TRBV2 to TRBJ1-1; no reliable D call. The CDR3 is 14 residues long. Looked up from germline, CDR1 is SNHLY and CDR2 is FYNNEI. The germline V and J ends were trimmed by 6 bases and 3 bases, with 14 bases remaining between them. The CDR3: CASSIRAGYTEAFF. The CDR3, as DNA: TGTGCCAGCAGCATTAGAGCGGGGTACACTGAAGCTTTCTTT.

CDR3 sequence reads: CAIKVDRDAEAFF. CDR3 sequence (DNA): TGTGCCATCAAGGTAGACAGGGACGCTGAAGCTTTCTTT. This chain uses TRBV10-3 with TRBJ1-1; 7 bases are a match to TRBD1. Germline CDR1 and CDR2: ENHRY and SYGVKD. J was trimmed by 6 bases and V by 7 bases; bases with no gene match: 8. This CDR3 has 13 residues.

V usage is TRBV19 and J usage is TRBJ1-1; D gene ambiguous. This CDR3 comprises 13 residues. V lost 4 bases and J lost 0, with 6 bases in between. Germline lookup yields CDR1 LNHDA and CDR2 SQIVND (reference sequence). The CDR3 reads CASSKTVNTEAFF. CDR3 DNA sequence: TGTGCCAGTAGTAAAACGGTGAACACTGAAGCTTTCTTT.

This clone was counted once. This may be a read error, as it is one base from a much larger clone. The chain is built from TRBV6-4 and TRBJ2-1, with 11 bases that match TRBD2. Germline trimming cut 0 bases from V and 6 bases from J; bases unmatched to any gene: 1. The CDR3 loop spans 15 amino acids. The germline V gene has CDR1 MRHNA and CDR2 SNTAGT. The CDR3 sequence is CASSDSSGGANEQFF. As DNA, the CDR3 is TGTGCCAGCAGTGACTCTAGCGGGGGGGCCAATGAGCAGTTCTTC.

The chain links TRBV19 to TRBJ2-2; 12 bases agree with TRBD2. The CDR3 spans 14 residues. Germline CDR1 and CDR2: LNHDA and SQIVND (reference sequence). J lost 6 bases, V lost 11 bases, and 7 bases had no gene match. The CDR3 here is CAGASGGASGELFF. The CDR3 DNA reads as TGTGCCGGGGCTAGCGGGGGGGCATCCGGGGAGCTGTTTTTT.

This rearrangement joins TRBV11-2 to TRBJ2-1, with D perhaps matching TRBD2 (6 bases). V lost 5 bases to trimming and J lost 9 bases, with 11 bases between them. Germline CDR1 is SGHAT and CDR2 is FQNNGV. CDR3 length: 12 amino acids. DNA of the CDR3: TGTGCCAGCAGCGGGACTCAGGCTGAGCAGTTCTTC. Its translation: CASSGTQAEQFF. Full variable domain (outside the CDR3, taken from reference TRBV11-2 and TRBJ2-1): EAGVAQSPRYKIIEKRQSVAFWCNPISGHATLYWYQQILGQGPKLLIQFQNNGVVDDSQLPKDRFSAERLKGVDSTLKIQPAKLEDSAVYLCASSGTQAEQFFGPGTRLTVL.

This chain links TRBV19 with TRBJ1-2, with 8 nucleotides matching TRBD1. The CDR3 contains 14 residues. Germline values: CDR1 LNHDA, CDR2 SQIVND (reference sequence). V shed 5 bases, J shed 5 bases, and the junction held 7 bases outside the gene matches. In nucleotides, the CDR3 is TGTGCCAGTAGTGCCGGACAGGGTGGGTATGGCTACACCTTC. It codes for CASSAGQGGYGYTF. Filled out from reference TRBV19 and TRBJ1-2, the complete variable domain reads DGGITQSPKYLFRKEGQNVTLSCEQNLNHDAMYWYRQDPGQGLRLIYYSQIVNDFQKGDIAEGYSVSREKKESFPLTVTSAQKNPTAFYLCASSAGQGGYGYTFGSGTRLTVV.

The chain joins TRBV28 to TRBJ1-2; D gene uncertain. V lost 5 bases to trimming and J lost 6 bases, with 10 bases between them. This CDR3 is built from 12 residues. Germline V gives CDR1 MDHEN, CDR2 SYDVKM. In DNA form, the CDR3 reads TGTGCCAGCAGTCCCCCTCTTGATGGCTACACCTTC. Its protein product is CASSPPLDGYTF.

V usage is TRBV11-2 and J usage is TRBJ1-1; D is ambiguous. This CDR3 contains 15 residues. In germline, CDR1 is SGHAT, CDR2 FQNNGV. V was cut by 4 bases and J by 0 bases, with 12 bases left in between. CDR3 sequence (DNA): TGTGCCAGCAGCTCACTCCGGGATATGAACACTGAAGCTTTCTTT. This codes for CASSSLRDMNTEAFF. The complete variable domain, with remaining parts taken from reference TRBV11-2 and TRBJ1-1, reads EAGVAQSPRYKIIEKRQSVAFWCNPISGHATLYWYQQILGQGPKLLIQFQNNGVVDDSQLPKDRFSAERLKGVDSTLKIQPAKLEDSAVYLCASSSLRDMNTEAFFGQGTRLTVV.

CDR3 nucleotides: TGTGCCAGCAGTTTTCAGCAGGGGGCTGGTGGAGAGACCCAGTACTTC. The encoded protein is CASSFQQGAGGETQYF. This chain uses TRBV27 with TRBJ2-5, with 8 bases fitting TRBD1. The junction had 10 bases not matched to a gene; V was cut back by 3 bases and J by 4 bases. This CDR3 is built from 16 residues. CDR1 is MNHEY, CDR2 SMNVEV, per germline (reference sequence).

The gene calls are TRBV27 and TRBJ1-4; D is unresolved. Germline V lookup: CDR1 MNHEY, CDR2 SMNVEV (reference sequence). Trimming removed 3 bases from V and 10 bases from J, with 15 bases in between. The CDR3 runs to 14 residues. The CDR3 DNA follows: TGTGCCAGCAGTTTTGGGTCCCGAAGAGGAAAACTGTTTTTT. Translation gives CASSFGSRRGKLFF.

V usage is TRBV28 and J usage is TRBJ2-7; perhaps TRBD2 as D (6 bases). V was cut by 1 base and J by 1 base, with 17 bases left in between. The CDR3 contains 17 residues. The germline CDR1 and CDR2 sequences are MDHEN and SYDVKM. The CDR3 DNA follows: TGTGCCAGCAGTTTATTCTCACTTAGCGGAAGTTCCTACGAGCAGTACTTC. Encoded protein: CASSLFSLSGSSYEQYF.

The V and J genes are TRBV18 and TRBJ2-7, with TRBD2 identical over 7 bases. This CDR3 region has 17 residues. V lost 3 bases to trimming and J lost 3 bases; unmatched junction nucleotides: 14. Germline V gene lookup returns CDR1 KGHSH and CDR2 LQKENI. Here the CDR3 DNA reads TGTGCCAGCTCACCCACGCTTACTAGCGTGATAAACTACGAGCAGTACTTC. Residues: CASSPTLTSVINYEQYF.

V is TRBV27 and J is TRBJ1-1, with no clear D. Between the trimmed V and J ends, which lost 3 bases and 1 base, there was a span of 6 bases. Germline assignment: CDR1 MNHEY and CDR2 SMNVEV (reference sequence). The CDR3 length is 13 residues. The CDR3 DNA follows: TGTGCCAGCAGTTTTCGGGAGAACACTGAAGCTTTCTTT. It specifies CASSFRENTEAFF.